The 5 T cell receptor beta chains reported below all come from one sample, sequenced in a study of blood T cell repertoires in COVID-19. Measured with immunoSEQ multiplex PCR; TCRdb has only the in-frame clones, and not every one. This table has about 410,000 clones, approximately 91% appearing once. The sequencing sample was made of peripheral blood. The receptors were gathered from a woman aged 40 to 50 with COVID-19, enrolled during active disease.

The chain uses TRBV7-9 and TRBJ2-6, with 8 bases matching TRBD1. J was trimmed by 0 bases and V by 3 bases; bases with no gene match: 4. Germline values: CDR1 SEHNR, CDR2 FQNEAQ (reference sequence). The CDR3 runs to 17 residues. The DNA for the CDR3 is TGTGCCAGCAGCTTTTGGACAGGGAGCTCTGGGGCCAACGTCCTGACTTTC. It encodes CASSFWTGSSGANVLTF.

The chain employs TRBV15 and TRBJ1-5; 7 nucleotides agree with TRBD1. V trimming: 3 bases; J trimming: 4 bases; junction bases outside the gene matches: 9. Germline lookup yields CDR1 LNHNV and CDR2 YYDKDF (reference sequence). The CDR3 totals 16 residues. CDR3 nucleotides: TGTGCCACCAGCAGCCGACAGGGACAATCAAATCAGCCCCAGCATTTT. Translated: CATSSRQGQSNQPQHF. Full variable domain (missing parts from reference TRBV15 and TRBJ1-5): DAMVIQNPRYQVTQFGKPVTLSCSQTLNHNVMYWYQQKSSQAPKLLFHYYDKDFNNEADTPDNFQSRRPNTSFCFLDIRSPGLGDTAMYLCATSSRQGQSNQPQHFGDGTRLSIL.

The chain uses TRBV24-1 and TRBJ1-2; D call uncertain. Trimming took 3 bases from V and 7 from J, leaving 11 bases between them. This CDR3 is 13 amino acids long. Germline-derived CDR1 and CDR2 are KGHDR and SFDVKD. CDR3 in amino acids: CATSDARLGGYTF. CDR3 nucleotides: TGTGCCACCAGTGATGCGCGTCTAGGTGGCTACACCTTC.

The chain links TRBV6-2 or TRBV6-3 to TRBJ2-1, with D possibly TRBD1 on 5 matching bases. The CDR3 has 15 residues. Germline CDR1 and CDR2: MNHEY and SVGEGT. V lost 5 bases and J 3 bases, leaving 14 bases between the germline ends. The CDR3 reads CASSRRERGYNEQFF. The CDR3, as DNA: TGTGCCAGCAGTCGCCGCGAAAGGGGCTACAATGAGCAGTTCTTC.

This chain uses TRBV29-1 with TRBJ1-2; 7 nucleotides match TRBD1. The CDR3 has 15 residues. V gave up 7 bases and J gave up 8 bases; unmatched junction bases: 19. Germline loops: CDR1 SQVTM, CDR2 ANQGSEA. In nucleotides, the CDR3 is TGCAGCGCGGGGGACAGCTTAGGGCTGCTGAAAGGCTACACCTTC. Translated, it gives CSAGDSLGLLKGYTF.